Listed here is a single T cell receptor (beta chain). Which antigen it targets is not known. No qualities accompany the bases; no much larger clone lies one base away. Repertoires were sampled repeatedly over the course of chemoradiotherapy, so clonal expansion could be followed in the tumor microenvironment. The data were taken from a study of chemoradiotherapy in HPV16-positive cancers (dated 2022 in TCRdb). A note on the overall study: Candidate HPV-specific T-cell clones and common TCR motifs were defined through functional T-cell assays on cells from a couple of HPV16-positive patients. The study set out to ask whether T-cell immunity against the HPV oncoproteins E6 and E7 changes over the course of chemoradiotherapy and whether that immunity affects survival. The candidate HPV-specific TCRs and motifs were then tracked in TCR repertoires from roughly 86 patients with HPV-related cancers. The research as a whole found: The functional definition of HPV-specific T cells came from only a couple of HPV16-positive patients, and the survival association was reported for HPV16-positive patients. Expansion of candidate HPV-specific clones and E7-related TCR motifs was observed in the tumor microenvironment during treatment, whereas no such expansion was observed for non-HPV-specific T cells. Among HPV16-positive patients, expansion of HPV-responsive T cells during chemoradiotherapy was associated with better recurrence-free survival.

Library preparation employed the immunoSEQ multiplex PCR assay. TCRdb's version of the immuneACCESS table is confined to in-frame rearrangements and falls short of the full clone set. An unresolved V gene accounts for under half of the shortfall where checked; the remainder is of unknown origin. The sample data list under 85,000 clones, and 88% of these were observed just once. Around 4.4% of the sample comes from the top ten. The starting material was blood, obtained from a patient who underwent chemoradiotherapy. The receptor was isolated from a human donor with HPV-associated anogenital cancer.

The CDR3 protein sequence reads: CASSELGDTEAFF. The nucleotide sequence is given as TGTGCCAGCAGTGAATTGGGGGACACTGAAGCTTTCTTT. The V and J genes are TRBV25-1 and TRBJ1-1, with TRBD1 as a weak D call on 5 bases. The germline V gene sets CDR1 to MGHDK and CDR2 to SYGVNS. From the cysteine through the phenylalanine, the CDR3 covers 13 amino acids. This entry keeps only the CDR3 DNA: 39 bases, framed from base 1. V and J are truncated by 1 base and 3 bases respectively, leaving an intervening sequence of 6 bases.